This passage covers 30 T cell receptor beta chains from one sample sequenced in a study of T cells in Graves' hyperthyroidism and ophthalmopathy. Amplification targeted TCR beta CDR3 regions from RNA transcripts. When the TCR CDR3 underwent first-round RT-PCR, the HTBI primer set was used. A single record per CDR3 protein comes from TCRdb applying MiXCR to the multiplex PCR reads. The data show approximately 330,000 distinct CDR3 sequences, 15% to 20% seen once. Source material: blood. These receptors all come from a woman between 50 and 59 years old with Graves' hyperthyroidism.

This clonotype was seen a single time. The chain links TRBV29-1 to TRBJ1-1; no firm D call. V gave up 7 bases and J gave up 3 bases, with 6 bases separating them. Germline V CDR1 and CDR2: SQVTM, ANQGSEA. The CDR3 has 10 residues. CDR3 nucleotide sequence: TGCAGCGATCCCGACACTGAAGCTTTCTTT. This codes for CSDPDTEAFF.

This clonotype was recorded at least ten times. This rearrangement joins TRBV7-8 to TRBJ2-3; unclear D gene. Per germline, CDR1 SGHVS and CDR2 FQNEAQ. V was clipped by 6 bases and J by 5 bases, with 9 bases between them. This CDR3 comprises 12 residues. The CDR3 here is CASRMNEDTQYF. CDR3 bases: TGTGCCAGCAGAATGAATGAAGATACGCAGTATTTT.

This clonotype turned up a few times. J is TRBJ2-5 and V is TRBV29-1, with D possibly being TRBD2 (6 bases). The CDR3 totals 13 residues. Germline values: CDR1 SQVTM, CDR2 ANQGSEA. V was cut by 5 bases and J by 4 bases, with 14 bases left in between. In nucleotides, the CDR3 is TGCAGCGTTTCGGGCGGGACCGGAGAGACCCAGTACTTC. It encodes CSVSGGTGETQYF.

The chain uses TRBV28 and TRBJ1-5; maybe TRBD1 (5 bases). Looked up from germline, CDR1 is MDHEN and CDR2 is SYDVKM. V lost 5 bases, J lost 7 bases, and 15 bases lay in between. CDR3 length equals 14 residues. Here the CDR3 DNA reads TGTGCCAGCAGTCCGACGGGGGGTCGACAGCCCCAGCATTTT. This gives the protein CASSPTGGRQPQHF.

A few counts support this clonotype. J is TRBJ2-3 and V is TRBV19; D gene uncertain. The CDR3 length is 12 residues. Germline V gene sequence: CDR1 LNHDA, CDR2 SQIVND (reference sequence). Trimming took 6 bases from V and 6 from J, leaving 10 bases between them. The CDR3 here is CASRGLQDTQYF. CDR3 nucleotides: TGTGCCAGTAGAGGGCTTCAGGATACGCAGTATTTT.

This rearrangement joins TRBV28 to TRBJ2-5; the match to TRBD1 covers 8 bases. Germline trimming cut 1 base from V and 5 bases from J; bases unmatched to any gene: 18. Per germline, CDR1 MDHEN and CDR2 SYDVKM. This CDR3 is built from 19 residues. Written as DNA, the CDR3 is TGTGCCAGCAGTTTATTTGCAGGGACAGGATACGCTCAGGGGGAGACCCAGTACTTC. Its translation: CASSLFAGTGYAQGETQYF.

The chain is built from TRBV6-1 and TRBJ2-5; D unresolved. The CDR3 extends over 14 amino acids. V was cut by 4 bases and J by 4 bases, with 13 bases left in between. Germline lookup yields CDR1 MNHNS and CDR2 SASEGT. The CDR3 DNA reads as TGTGCCAGCAGTGGACCCCTCCGGCGAGAGACCCAGTACTTC. Translating gives CASSGPLRRETQYF.

CDR3 protein: CASNPGGAQGDYGYTF. The CDR3 DNA is TGTGCCAGCAATCCTGGGGGGGCACAGGGTGACTATGGCTACACCTTC. The J gene is TRBJ1-2, the V gene TRBV2, with a weak D call TRBD1 (6 bases). The CDR3 totals 16 residues. CDR1 is SNHLY, CDR2 FYNNEI, per germline. Trimming stripped 7 bases from V and 3 bases from J, with 21 bases between.

This clonotype appeared many times. V is TRBV20-1 and J is TRBJ2-3, with 12 bases lining up with TRBD1. Trimming removed 5 bases from V and 4 bases from J; junction bases left unmatched: 4. The CDR3 extends over 14 amino acids. Germline values: CDR1 DFQATT, CDR2 SNEGSKA (reference sequence). In DNA form, the CDR3 reads TGCAGTGCTCCGGGACAGGGGGCCGCAGATACGCAGTATTTT. Its translation: CSAPGQGAADTQYF.

The chain couples TRBV28 to TRBJ1-2; D perhaps matches TRBD1 (5 bases). There are 12 residues in the CDR3. Germline V gives CDR1 MDHEN, CDR2 SYDVKM. The V end lost 5 bases, the J end lost 9 bases, and 13 bases lay between the germline ends. The CDR3 loop reads CASSTLGTSYTF. CDR3 nucleotides: TGTGCCAGCAGTACATTGGGGACGAGCTACACCTTC.

The rearrangement joins TRBV27 to TRBJ1-5, with D possibly being TRBD1 (6 bases). The CDR3 contains 16 residues. Deletions cut 1 base from V and 2 bases from J, with 12 bases between. The germline V gene has CDR1 MNHEY and CDR2 SMNVEV (reference sequence). The DNA of the CDR3 is TGTGCCAGCAGTTTATGGGGGCCGGGTGGCAATCAGCCCCAGCATTTT. Its translation: CASSLWGPGGNQPQHF.

Turning to this clonotype: A much larger clone lies a single base off, so this may be a read error. The V and J genes are TRBV7-2 and TRBJ2-3; D is undetermined. Germline CDR1 and CDR2: SGHTA and FQGNSA. The CDR3 covers 16 residues. The V end was cut by 1 base, the J end by 2 bases, with 13 bases between. CDR3 nucleotides: TGTGCCAGCAGCTTAGGGCTAGGTGGTTTCACAGATACGCAGTATTTT. Translation: CASSLGLGGFTDTQYF. Based on the CDR3 plus reference TRBV7-2 and TRBJ2-3, the full variable domain is GAGVSQSPSNKVTEKGKDVELRCDPISGHTALYWYRQSLGQGLEFLIYFQGNSAPDKSGLPSDRFSAERTGGSVSTLTIQRTQQEDSAVYLCASSLGLGGFTDTQYFGPGTRLTVL.

The chain carries TRBV20-1 and TRBJ2-3, with D possibly TRBD2 on 5 matching bases. The CDR3 is made up of 16 amino acids. The germline gives CDR1 DFQATT, CDR2 SNEGSKA (reference sequence). V was pared by 1 base and J by 4 bases, with 18 bases between. CDR3 DNA sequence: TGCAGTGCTAGAGTGGCGGACTCCAAGGCGGCAGATACGCAGTATTTT. The encoded protein is CSARVADSKAADTQYF.

The CDR3 DNA reads TGTGCCATCAGTCCCGGGACCCTGGGGGAGACCCAGTACTTC. It is translated as CAISPGTLGETQYF. This chain links TRBV10-3 with TRBJ2-5, with D perhaps TRBD1 or TRBD2 (5 bases each). CDR3 length equals 14 residues. The germline gives CDR1 ENHRY, CDR2 SYGVKD. V lost 5 bases and J lost 5, with 15 bases in between.

The rearrangement joins TRBV28 to TRBJ2-1, with a tentative D call TRBD1 (6 bases). The CDR3 spans 16 residues. Germline V gives CDR1 MDHEN, CDR2 SYDVKM. Trimming left V 3 bases short and J 2 bases short, with 14 bases between. CDR3 protein: CASSLGDGTPYNEQFF. The CDR3 DNA follows: TGTGCCAGCAGTTTGGGGGACGGGACACCCTACAATGAGCAGTTCTTC.

This clonotype was found many times. This chain uses TRBV2 with TRBJ2-7; a weak D match, TRBD1 (5 bases). The V gene's germline CDR1 is SNHLY and CDR2 FYNNEI. Trimming took off 6 bases at V and 0 bases at J, with 12 bases between the two ends. CDR3 length: 14 residues. The CDR3 region has the DNA TGTGCCAGCAGCGCTCCCAGGGTCTCCTACGAGCAGTACTTC. Translating gives CASSAPRVSYEQYF.

V and J are TRBV14 and TRBJ2-3; tentatively, D is TRBD2 (6 bases). The germline CDR1 and CDR2 sequences are SGHDN and FVKESK. Trimming pared 2 bases from V and 5 bases from J, leaving 11 bases between. The CDR3 totals 14 residues. CDR3 loop: CASSQWRAGDTQYF. Here the CDR3 DNA reads TGTGCCAGCAGCCAATGGAGGGCCGGAGATACGCAGTATTTT.

The chain has TRBV7-6 and TRBJ1-4; 9 bases line up with TRBD1. Per germline, CDR1 SGHVS and CDR2 FNYEAQ. This CDR3 is built from 16 residues. Trimming took 4 bases from V and 4 from J; bases not matched to a gene: 7. The CDR3 here is CASSYQTGGLNEKLFF. CDR3 DNA: TGTGCCAGCAGCTACCAAACAGGGGGCCTTAATGAAAAACTGTTTTTT.

In its sample, this clonotype was seen a few times. V gene TRBV15 combines with J gene TRBJ2-5; 7 nucleotides match TRBD2. The V gene end was trimmed by 0 bases and the J gene end by 4 bases; junction bases not matched to a gene: 5. The CDR3 sequence is 15 residues long. In germline, CDR1 is LNHNV, CDR2 YYDKDF (reference sequence). Here the CDR3 reads CATSRDWGGGETQYF. The CDR3 DNA sequence: TGTGCCACCAGCAGAGATTGGGGGGGGGGAGAGACCCAGTACTTC.

This clonotype has at least ten counts. The rearrangement joins TRBV3-1 to TRBJ2-1, with D unclear. The CDR3 runs 14 residues. Germline lookup yields CDR1 LGHDT and CDR2 YNNKEL (reference sequence). Deletions cut 1 base from V and 6 bases from J, with 10 bases between. The CDR3 loop reads CASSQGPLSNEQFF. The CDR3 nucleotides are TGTGCCAGCAGCCAAGGCCCTCTTTCCAATGAGCAGTTCTTC.

This clonotype has just a few counts. The V gene is TRBV6-1, the J gene TRBJ1-1; a possible D gene is TRBD1 (5 bases). Trimming left V 7 bases short and J 2 bases short, with 17 bases between. Germline CDR1 is MNHNS and CDR2 is SASEGT. The CDR3 spans 15 residues. CDR3 protein: CASIPFGGRNTEAFF. As DNA, the CDR3 is TGTGCCAGCATTCCGTTTGGGGGAAGAAACACTGAAGCTTTCTTT.

This clonotype was recorded a few times. The V call is TRBV5-1, the J call TRBJ1-3, with D maybe TRBD1 (5 bases). The germline V and J ends were trimmed by 0 bases and 4 bases, with 8 bases remaining between them. The CDR3 covers 14 residues. Per the germline V gene, CDR1 is SGHRS and CDR2 is YFSETQ. The DNA of the CDR3 is TGCGCCAGCAGCTTGGCAGGGCGAGGAAACACCATATATTTT. Amino acids: CASSLAGRGNTIYF.

This clonotype was seen only a few times. The chain joins TRBV7-8 to TRBJ1-4; 9 bases agree with TRBD1. V lost 2 bases and J lost 8; bases outside the gene matches: 6. Germline CDR1 SGHVS, CDR2 FQNEAQ. The CDR3 consists of 15 residues. CDR3 nucleotide sequence: TGTGCCAGCAGCTTATATGGGACAGGGAACGAAAAACTGTTTTTT. Amino acid sequence: CASSLYGTGNEKLFF.

This chain uses TRBV20-1 with TRBJ2-4, with 7 bases aligning to TRBD1. The junction had 4 bases not matched to a gene; V was cut back by 5 bases and J by 0 bases. Germline V gene data show CDR1 as DFQATT and CDR2 as SNEGSKA (reference sequence). This CDR3 region has 14 residues. The CDR3 region is CSAGTDIAKNIQYF. The CDR3 bases are TGCAGTGCTGGGACAGATATAGCCAAAAACATTCAGTACTTC.

In its sample, this clonotype was seen many times. The chain links TRBV7-2 to TRBJ1-3; 7 nucleotides align to TRBD1. J was trimmed by 4 bases and V by 3 bases; bases with no gene match: 6. Germline assignment: CDR1 SGHTA and CDR2 FQGNSA. This CDR3 spans 15 amino acids. The CDR3 loop reads CASSLEGARGNTIYF. The CDR3 DNA follows: TGTGCCAGCAGCTTGGAGGGGGCGCGAGGAAACACCATATATTTT.

The genes are TRBV9 and TRBJ2-2, with TRBD2 identical over 8 bases. The junction had 9 bases not matched to a gene; V was cut back by 5 bases and J by 6 bases. The CDR3 totals 15 residues. Germline lookup yields CDR1 SGDLS and CDR2 YYNGEE. The CDR3 reads CASREAGEKAGELFF. In nucleotides, the CDR3 is TGTGCCAGCAGAGAAGCGGGGGAGAAGGCCGGGGAGCTGTTTTTT.

V is TRBV3-1 and J is TRBJ1-5, with D possibly being TRBD1 (5 bases). The V gene lost 0 bases and the J gene lost 5 bases, with 11 bases spanning the gap. This CDR3 has 15 residues. CDR1 LGHDT and CDR2 YNNKEL come from the germline V gene (reference sequence). CDR3 residues: CASSQDLQGHQPQHF. CDR3 in DNA: TGTGCCAGCAGCCAAGATCTGCAGGGACATCAGCCCCAGCATTTT.

The table lists this clonotype with many counts. This chain connects TRBV6-1 to TRBJ2-1, with D maybe TRBD2 (5 bases). This CDR3 is 14 amino acids long. The germline CDR1 and CDR2 sequences are MNHNS and SASEGT. The V end lost 5 bases, the J end lost 6 bases, and 14 bases lay between the germline ends. The CDR3 region has the DNA TGTGCCAGCAGTCCCCGGGGAGTGTCCAATGAGCAGTTCTTC. Encoded protein: CASSPRGVSNEQFF.

V gene TRBV20-1 combines with J gene TRBJ2-5, with 10 bases fitting TRBD2. The V gene's germline CDR1 is DFQATT and CDR2 SNEGSKA (reference sequence). The ends lost 1 base at V and 1 base at J; junction bases unmatched: 0. CDR3 length: 14 amino acids. The CDR3 DNA follows: TGCAGTGCTAGAGGGACTAGCGGCCAAGAGACCCAGTACTTC. Residues: CSARGTSGQETQYF.

This clonotype was seen a few times. The CDR3 protein is CASSHSYDTQYF. CDR3 nucleotide sequence: TGTGCCAGCAGTCATTCATACGATACGCAGTATTTT. The J gene is TRBJ2-3, the V gene TRBV2; D uncertain. There are 12 residues in the CDR3. V shed 5 bases and J shed 6 bases, with 9 bases lying between them. Germline V lookup: CDR1 SNHLY, CDR2 FYNNEI.